The 7 T cell receptor beta chains in this list originate from one sample, sequenced in a study of control samples from healthy donors and cancer patients. Clones were read by immunoSEQ multiplex PCR, and TCRdb kept only the in-frame ones, dropping some. The data hold about 150,000 clones, with 93% observed a single time. What was sequenced was blood. Receptor source: a young man in good health.

The chain is built from TRBV28 and TRBJ1-1; TRBD1 might be the D (6 bases). The CDR3 extends over 14 amino acids. Between the trimmed V and J ends, which lost 8 bases and 2 bases, there was a span of 15 bases. From germline, CDR1 is MDHEN and CDR2 SYDVKM. CDR3 bases: TGTGCCAGCTTACGCAGGGGCCACAACACTGAAGCTTTCTTT. It yields the protein CASLRRGHNTEAFF.

This clone was observed once. This rearrangement joins TRBV5-8 to TRBJ1-6, with D perhaps TRBD1 (5 bases). V gave up 0 bases and J gave up 13 bases, with 11 bases separating them. Per the germline V gene, CDR1 is SGHTS and CDR2 is YDEGEE. This CDR3 spans 13 amino acids. DNA for the CDR3: TGTGCCAGCAGCTTGGAAACAGGCGCCCCCCTCCACTTT. As protein: CASSLETGAPLHF. The whole variable domain, remainder taken from reference TRBV5-8 and TRBJ1-6, is EAGVTQSPTHLIKTRGQQATLRCSPISGHTSVYWYQQALGLGLQFLLWYDEGEERNRGNFPPRFSGRQFPNYSSELNVNALELEDSALYLCASSLETGAPLHFGNGTRLTVT.

A single count supports this clone. The CDR3 sequence is CASSPQSVIKINTEAFF. The CDR3 bases are TGTGCCAGCAGCCCTCAAAGCGTAATTAAGATAAACACTGAAGCTTTCTTT. The J gene is TRBJ1-1, the V gene TRBV11-2, with no clear D. This CDR3 has 17 residues. The germline gives CDR1 SGHAT, CDR2 FQNNGV. V was shortened by 5 bases and J by 2 bases, with 21 bases between the two germline ends.

This clone appeared once. V is TRBV11-3 and J is TRBJ1-1, with D uncertain. V was trimmed by 6 bases and J by 4 bases, leaving 12 bases between them. This CDR3 has 13 amino acids. Germline CDR1 and CDR2: SGHNT and YENEEA. For the CDR3, the DNA is TGTGCCAGCAGTACCATGGGCGGCACTGAAGCTTTCTTT. It is translated as CASSTMGGTEAFF.

The chain links TRBV28 to TRBJ2-1; D unresolved. CDR3 length: 12 residues. V lost 1 base and J 9 bases, leaving 7 bases between the germline ends. Germline V gene sequence: CDR1 MDHEN, CDR2 SYDVKM. CDR3 bases: TGTGCCAGCAGTTTATTTACCGGTGAGCAGTTCTTC. This sequence encodes CASSLFTGEQFF. Full variable domain (missing parts from reference TRBV28 and TRBJ2-1): DVKVTQSSRYLVKRTGEKVFLECVQDMDHENMFWYRQDPGLGLRLIYFSYDVKMKEKGDIPEGYSVSREKKERFSLILESASTNQTSMYLCASSLFTGEQFFGPGTRLTVL.

The chain joins TRBV10-3 to TRBJ2-6, with D possibly matching TRBD2 (5 bases). The V end lost 1 base, the J end lost 2 bases, and 21 bases lay between the germline ends. The CDR3 runs 20 residues. CDR1 and CDR2 (germline): ENHRY, SYGVKD. The CDR3 DNA is TGTGCCATCAGTGAGTGGGAAGGTTCGGGGTCAAGGGCTGGGGCCAACGTCCTGACTTTC. The encoded protein is CAISEWEGSGSRAGANVLTF.

V usage is TRBV24-1 and J usage is TRBJ2-7, with D maybe TRBD2 (5 bases). Germline-derived CDR1 and CDR2 are KGHDR and SFDVKD. The CDR3 has 13 amino acids. The V end was cut by 9 bases, the J end by 5 bases, with 16 bases between. The CDR3 coding sequence is TGTGCCACCTTGGACTCAACGACCGACGAGCAGTACTTC. Its translation is CATLDSTTDEQYF.